This T cell receptor (beta chain) was captured by sequencing in a study of blood T cell repertoires in COVID-19. Across the study: PBMCs, B-cell-depleted T cells, or T cells were the source of the cDNA or gDNA that made up the material.

Patients of the Seattle cohort, enrolled during active infection, were followed longitudinally. Measured with immunoSEQ multiplex PCR; TCRdb has only the in-frame clones, and not every one. Of roughly 220,000 clones in the sample, 86% were seen once. V was cut by 4 bases and J by 10 bases, with 10 bases left in between. The CDR3 sequence is 12 residues long. Looked up from germline, CDR1 is LNHNV and CDR2 is YYDKDF (reference sequence). Source material: peripheral blood. This sequence originates from a woman in her forties or fifties with COVID-19, enrolled during active disease. The chain employs TRBV15 and TRBJ1-4; the D gene is possibly TRBD1 (6 bases). For the CDR3, the DNA is TGTGCCACCAGCACCCAAGGGGGAAAACTGTTTTTT. It codes for CATSTQGGKLFF.